The source of this T cell receptor beta chain is a study of blood T cell repertoires in COVID-19 (dated by TCRdb to 2018 to 2020). Context from the whole study: Samples from collaborators originated in the United States, Italy and Spain and spanned both the acute and convalescent phases of COVID-19. The prospective study material was composed of cDNA or gDNA derived from T cells, B-cell-depleted T cells, or PBMCs. Subjects who had been exposed to COVID-19, were actively infected with it, or had recovered from it provided the deeply sampled blood TCRbeta repertoires that made up the dataset. The repertoires were made available in a free public database intended to serve as a resource for research on the immune response to SARS-CoV-2. The samples were drawn from two sources: the first 160 participants of the ongoing ImmuneRACE study, and about 1,300 subjects contributed by 6 global collaborators. The sample metadata nearly always contained a de-identified subject ID, COVID-19 status, age in years and sex. HLA class I and class II types, where available, came from metadata supplied by the sample provider rather than from assay-based typing. Points the paper makes about the study in general: How much clinical and demographic metadata was included differed by source and by participant, and the metadata was provided uncurated.

Points on this clone: The antigen it binds to is not known. No much larger clonotype is one base removed from it; base qualities were not supplied. Other nucleotide sequences in the sample specify the same CDR3.

The immunoSEQ Assay, a bias-controlled multiplex PCR, was used to amplify TCRbeta CDR3 regions from genomic DNA. The original methods were these. The number of nucleated cells in each sample was estimated by amplification of reference gene primers within the assay. Sequence reads were collapsed and filtered to measure the absolute abundance of every unique TCRbeta CDR3 rearrangement. Productive Simpson clonality was computed per sample as the square root of Simpson's diversity index over productive rearrangements. TCRdb re-hosts the immuneACCESS table, in-frame sequences only. Its copies lack some clones; in the studies checked, an unresolved V gene accounts for under half of them, and the cause for the rest is not known. D and trimming come from the DNA, and the V and J calls and clone size come from that table. The sample contains some 400,000 clones, roughly nine tenths of them found a single time. The top ten hold about 1.1% of the sample.

Participants in the prospective study were enrolled through a virtual design, were aged roughly 18 to 100 years, and lived in roughly 25 United States geographic areas. In the prospective study, cohorts were assigned on the basis of participant-reported clinical history obtained from a screening survey and a study questionnaire. For ImmuneRACE Cohort 3, a participant was defined as recovered based on two consecutive negative NP/OP PCR tests, clearance by a healthcare professional, or resolution of symptoms. In the prospective study, mobile phlebotomists collected whole blood, serum and a nasopharyngeal or oropharyngeal swab from each participant. Additional blood draws and questionnaires over an approximately 2-month period could optionally be provided by prospective study participants. Before DNA extraction, prospective study blood samples were shipped either frozen or at room temperature. The germline V gene sets CDR1 to SGHRS and CDR2 to YFSETQ. Germline trimming amounts to 0 bases on V and 4 bases on J, with 2 as the count of junction bases outside the gene matches. The CDR3 numbers 15 residues from cysteine through phenylalanine. Only CDR3 DNA is held: 45 bases, read in frame from base 1.

The sample consisted of PBMCs or T cells enriched from blood (not recorded which). The chain is made from TRBV5-1 and TRBJ2-5, and TRBD2 aligns with 11 junction nucleotides. This clonotype originated in a man younger than 45 who had recovered from COVID-19. The CDR3: CASSLGLAGGETQYF. DNA sequence: TGCGCCAGCAGCTTGGGGCTAGCGGGAGGAGAGACCCAGTACTTC.